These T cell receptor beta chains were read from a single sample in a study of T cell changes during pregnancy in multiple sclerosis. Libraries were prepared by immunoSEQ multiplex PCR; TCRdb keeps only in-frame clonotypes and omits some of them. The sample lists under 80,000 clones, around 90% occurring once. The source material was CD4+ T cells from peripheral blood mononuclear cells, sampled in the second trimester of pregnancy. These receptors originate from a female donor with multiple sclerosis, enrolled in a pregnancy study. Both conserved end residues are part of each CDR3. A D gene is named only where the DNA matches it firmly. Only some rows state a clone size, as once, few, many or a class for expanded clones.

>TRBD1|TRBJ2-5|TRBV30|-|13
TGTGCCTGGAGTGAGGACAGGGTGGAGACCCAGTACTTC
CAWSEDRVETQYF
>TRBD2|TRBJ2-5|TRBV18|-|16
TGTGCCAGCTCACCAAGTCAGCTAGCGGGGCAAGAGACCCAGTACTTC
CASSPSQLAGQETQYF
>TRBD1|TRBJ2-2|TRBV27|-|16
TGTGCCAGCAGTTTTACAGGACAGGGGGCGGCCGGGGAGCTGTTTTTT
CASSFTGQGAAGELFF
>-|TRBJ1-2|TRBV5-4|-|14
TGTGCCAGCAGCGAGTACAGGGCTAACTATGGCTACACCTTC
CASSEYRANYGYTF
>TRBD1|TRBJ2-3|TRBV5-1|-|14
TGCGCCAGCAGCTCGGGGACAGCTCGAGATACGCAGTATTTT
CASSSGTARDTQYF
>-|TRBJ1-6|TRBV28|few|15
TGTGCCAGCAGTTTGGGACTGTCCTATAATTCACCCCTCCACTTT
CASSLGLSYNSPLHF
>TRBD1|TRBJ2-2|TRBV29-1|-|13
TGCAGCGTTGACAGGGGGCTCACCGGGGAGCTGTTTTTT
CSVDRGLTGELFF
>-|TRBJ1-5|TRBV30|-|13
TGTGCCTGGAGCTCATCTCAGGTTCAGCCCCAGCATTTT
CAWSSSQVQPQHF
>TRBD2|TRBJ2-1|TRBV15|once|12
TGTGCCACCAGCAGAGCCGGGGGGGCCCTGTTCTTC
CATSRAGGALFF
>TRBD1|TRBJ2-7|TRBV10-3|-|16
TGTGCCATCAGTGAGTTTCGGGACAGGGGGGGCTACGAGCAGTACTTC
CAISEFRDRGGYEQYF
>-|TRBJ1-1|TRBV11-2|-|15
TGTGCCAGCAGCTTAGTCAGGGTTGCGAACACTGAAGCTTTCTTT
CASSLVRVANTEAFF
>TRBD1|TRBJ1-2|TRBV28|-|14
TGTGCCAGCAGTTCGACCGGGACAGGGATTGGCTACACCTTC
CASSSTGTGIGYTF
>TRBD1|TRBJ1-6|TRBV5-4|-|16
TGTGCCAGCAGCTTGGGGACAGGGGCTCTCAACTCACCCCTCCACTTT
CASSLGTGALNSPLHF
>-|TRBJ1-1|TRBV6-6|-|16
TGTGCCAGCAGTTACTCGGGGGGAAGGGGGAACACTGAAGCTTTCTTT
CASSYSGGRGNTEAFF
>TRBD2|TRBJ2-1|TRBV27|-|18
TGTGCCAGCAGTTCACCCTCGAGCGGGATGCTCTCCTACAATGAGCAGTTCTTC
CASSSPSSGMLSYNEQFF
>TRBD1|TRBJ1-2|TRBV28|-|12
TGTGCCAGCAGTATACTATTGACAGGGCACACCTTC
CASSILLTGHTF
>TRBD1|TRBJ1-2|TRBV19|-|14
TGTGCCAGTAAGATCCGGACAGGAGGCTATGGCTACACCTTC
CASKIRTGGYGYTF